The clone carrying this T cell receptor beta chain came up many times. The antigen remains undetermined. The sample belongs to a study of early T cells in non-severe SARS-CoV-2 infection. Study as a whole: The study sequenced bulk RNA from unsorted whole blood, with chains unpaired.

Unique molecular identifiers were added to individual cDNA molecules. TCRdb recomputed calls from the 5' RACE reads with MiXCR, one row per CDR3 protein. The data show 60,000 to 75,000 distinct CDR3 sequences, approximately 12% seen once. The length of the CDR3 is 15 residues. Germline-derived CDR1 and CDR2 are MNHEY and SVGEGT. V shed 1 base and J shed 2 bases, with 9 bases lying between them. The study's findings and limits: The VDJdb matching leaned toward anti-spike CD8 responses and overlooked private and CD4 specificities.

Input material: whole blood. The origin of this receptor is an adult who was a healthcare worker with PCR-confirmed SARS-CoV-2 infection or an uninfected control (not recorded which). The chain combines TRBV6-2 or TRBV6-3 with TRBJ1-3; tentative D call: TRBD1 (5 bases). The CDR3 loop is CASSYWRGAGNTIYF. The CDR3 DNA follows: TGTGCCAGCAGTTACTGGAGGGGCGCTGGAAACACCATATATTTT.